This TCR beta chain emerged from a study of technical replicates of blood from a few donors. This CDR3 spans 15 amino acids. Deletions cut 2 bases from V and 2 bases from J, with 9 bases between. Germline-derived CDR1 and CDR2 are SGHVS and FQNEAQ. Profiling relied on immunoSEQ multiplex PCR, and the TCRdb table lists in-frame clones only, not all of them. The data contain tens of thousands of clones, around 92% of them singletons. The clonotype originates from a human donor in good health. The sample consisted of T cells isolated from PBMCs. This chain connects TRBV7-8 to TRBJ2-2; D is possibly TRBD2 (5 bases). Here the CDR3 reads CASSLRGSNTGELFF. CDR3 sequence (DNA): TGTGCCAGCAGCTTACGTGGGAGCAACACCGGGGAGCTGTTTTTT.